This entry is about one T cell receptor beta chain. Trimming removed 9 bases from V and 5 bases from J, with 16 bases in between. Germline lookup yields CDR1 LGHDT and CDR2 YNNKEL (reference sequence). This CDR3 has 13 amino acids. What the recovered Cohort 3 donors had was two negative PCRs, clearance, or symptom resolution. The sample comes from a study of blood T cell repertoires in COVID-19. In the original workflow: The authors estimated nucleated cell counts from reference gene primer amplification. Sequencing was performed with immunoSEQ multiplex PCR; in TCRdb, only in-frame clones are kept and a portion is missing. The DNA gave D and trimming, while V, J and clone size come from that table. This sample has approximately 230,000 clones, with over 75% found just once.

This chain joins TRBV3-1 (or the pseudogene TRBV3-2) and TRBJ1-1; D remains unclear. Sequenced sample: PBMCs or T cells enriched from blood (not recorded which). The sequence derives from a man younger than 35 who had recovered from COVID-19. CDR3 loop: CASCNPGGTEAFF. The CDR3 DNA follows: TGTGCCAGTTGCAACCCGGGCGGGACTGAAGCTTTCTTT.